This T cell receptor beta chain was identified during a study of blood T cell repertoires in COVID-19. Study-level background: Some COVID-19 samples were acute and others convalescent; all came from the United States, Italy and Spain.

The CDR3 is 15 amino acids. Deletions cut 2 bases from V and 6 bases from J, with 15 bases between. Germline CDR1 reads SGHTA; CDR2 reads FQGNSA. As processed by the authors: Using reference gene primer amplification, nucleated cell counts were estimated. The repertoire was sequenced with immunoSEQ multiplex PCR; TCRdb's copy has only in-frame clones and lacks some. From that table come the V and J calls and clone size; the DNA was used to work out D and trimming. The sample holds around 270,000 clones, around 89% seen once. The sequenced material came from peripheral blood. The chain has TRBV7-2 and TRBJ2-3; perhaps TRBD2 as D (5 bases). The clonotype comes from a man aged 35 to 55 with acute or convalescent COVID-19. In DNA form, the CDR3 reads TGTGCCAGCAGCTTAAGTAGGACGGGATGGGATACGCAGTATTTT. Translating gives CASSLSRTGWDTQYF.